These 27 T cell receptor beta chains share one sample of origin, sequenced in a study of CD8 T cells in Susac syndrome. Reverse transcription of about 0.5 to 1 ug RNA was carried out with random hexamers. MiXCR, applied by TCRdb to the immunoSEQ multiplex PCR reads, yields one record per CDR3 protein. The table shows tens of thousands of distinct CDR3 sequences, with about 96% occurring only once. Sequences were obtained from CD8+ T cells from PBMCs. The source of these receptors is a human donor with Susac syndrome.

The chain recombines TRBV7-2 with TRBJ2-1; D perhaps matches TRBD1 (6 bases). This CDR3 is 16 amino acids long. The germline CDR1 and CDR2 sequences are SGHTA and FQGNSA. The V and J ends lost 3 bases and 2 bases respectively, with 14 bases between them. CDR3 sequence reads: CASSFPGHTTYNEQFF. The CDR3, as DNA: TGTGCCAGCAGCTTTCCGGGACACACCACCTACAATGAGCAGTTCTTC.

CDR3 amino acids: CASSQGPGQGALGYTF. The CDR3 DNA sequence: TGTGCCAGCAGCCAGGGACCGGGACAGGGGGCGCTTGGCTACACCTTC. This sequence joins TRBV3-1 and TRBJ1-2, with 12 bases that match TRBD1. Trimming took 3 bases from V and 7 from J; bases not matched to a gene: 9. This CDR3 has 16 amino acids. The germline V gene encodes CDR1 LGHDT and CDR2 YNNKEL (reference sequence).

The chain has TRBV15 and TRBJ2-1, with TRBD2 matching 7 bases. Germline V gives CDR1 LNHNV, CDR2 YYDKDF (reference sequence). The junction had 5 bases not matched to a gene; V was cut back by 0 bases and J by 6 bases. The CDR3 has 15 residues. The CDR3, as DNA: TGTGCCACCAGCAGAGATCCGACTAGCATCAATGAGCAGTTCTTC. Translating gives CATSRDPTSINEQFF.

The chain carries TRBV7-9 and TRBJ1-4; D remains ambiguous. V was shortened by 1 base and J by 8 bases, with 8 bases between the two germline ends. Per the germline V gene, CDR1 is SEHNR and CDR2 is FQNEAQ (reference sequence). This CDR3 spans 13 amino acids. The CDR3 loop is CASSLDTDEKLFF. The CDR3 DNA sequence: TGTGCCAGCAGCTTAGATACAGACGAAAAACTGTTTTTT.

The chain has TRBV20-1 and TRBJ1-1; 9 bases are a match to TRBD1. Germline V gene lookup returns CDR1 DFQATT and CDR2 SNEGSKA (reference sequence). Germline trimming cut 7 bases from V and 5 bases from J; bases unmatched to any gene: 8. The CDR3 contains 13 residues. CDR3 in amino acids: CSGYRDRETEAFF. CDR3 coding DNA: TGCAGTGGCTACCGGGACAGGGAAACTGAAGCTTTCTTT.

The V gene is TRBV2, the J gene TRBJ2-3, with 11 positions matching TRBD2. Unmatched junction bases numbered 4, after V lost 4 bases and J lost 1 base. The CDR3 extends over 16 amino acids. CDR1 SNHLY and CDR2 FYNNEI come from the germline V gene. The CDR3 sequence is CASSASGGLGTDTQYF. As DNA, the CDR3 is TGTGCCAGCAGTGCTAGCGGGGGGCTAGGCACAGATACGCAGTATTTT.

The V and J genes are TRBV7-9 and TRBJ2-2; D is possibly TRBD2 (5 bases). Germline values: CDR1 SEHNR, CDR2 FQNEAQ (reference sequence). With 7 bases removed from V and 4 bases from J, the gap between germline ends came to 13 bases. This CDR3 region has 14 residues. CDR3 DNA sequence: TGTGCCAGCACGGCGGGTTTAGGCACCGGGGAGCTGTTTTTT. Encoded protein: CASTAGLGTGELFF.

This clonotype has just one count. The chain carries TRBV19 and TRBJ1-2, with D maybe TRBD1 (5 bases). CDR3 length: 14 amino acids. Germline CDR1 is LNHDA and CDR2 is SQIVND (reference sequence). The V end was cut by 9 bases, the J end by 4 bases, with 18 bases between. CDR3 DNA sequence: TGTGCCAGCCGATCGGGGGACGCATCCTATGGCTACACCTTC. Translating it yields CASRSGDASYGYTF.

The CDR3 region has the DNA TGTGCCAGCAGCTCCGACGGCGCAGATACGCAGTATTTT. This gives the protein CASSSDGADTQYF. The J gene is TRBJ2-3, the V gene TRBV7-2; D is ambiguous. V was pared by 4 bases and J by 4 bases, with 9 bases between. The germline CDR1 and CDR2 sequences are SGHTA and FQGNSA. The CDR3 runs 13 residues. The full variable domain, its missing parts supplied by reference TRBV7-2 and TRBJ2-3, is GAGVSQSPSNKVTEKGKDVELRCDPISGHTALYWYRQSLGQGLEFLIYFQGNSAPDKSGLPSDRFSAERTGGSVSTLTIQRTQQEDSAVYLCASSSDGADTQYFGPGTRLTVL.

The genes are TRBV30 and TRBJ1-3; no reliable D call. Trimming took off 3 bases at V and 2 bases at J, with 5 bases between the two ends. The germline V gene encodes CDR1 GTSNPN and CDR2 SVGIG (reference sequence). CDR3 length equals 12 residues. CDR3 DNA: TGTGCCTGGAGAGGCGCTGGAAACACCATATATTTT. The encoded protein is CAWRGAGNTIYF.

The CDR3: CASSPTLPDTQYF. CDR3 DNA: TGTGCCAGCAGCCCTACCCTCCCAGATACGCAGTATTTT. The rearrangement links TRBV7-9 to TRBJ2-3; D remains unclear. The germline V and J ends were trimmed by 5 bases and 4 bases, with 10 bases remaining between them. The CDR3 is 13 residues long. Germline V gene sequence: CDR1 SEHNR, CDR2 FQNEAQ (reference sequence).

This chain joins TRBV30 and TRBJ2-1; D not resolved. V lost 7 bases to trimming and J lost 0 bases, with 13 bases between them. This CDR3 is 14 amino acids long. The germline CDR1 and CDR2 sequences are GTSNPN and SVGIG (reference sequence). The CDR3 here is CALLKGSSYNEQFF. The CDR3 nucleotides are TGTGCCTTACTAAAGGGAAGCTCCTACAATGAGCAGTTCTTC.

This rearrangement joins TRBV7-3 to TRBJ1-1, with D unclear. The V end was cut by 9 bases, the J end by 5 bases, with 16 bases between. The CDR3 spans 13 residues. Germline loops: CDR1 SGHTA, CDR2 FQGTGA. CDR3 in DNA: TGTGCCAGTAGTCCTTCAGGTGGGACTGAAGCTTTCTTT. Protein sequence: CASSPSGGTEAFF. Supplemented by reference TRBV7-3 and TRBJ1-1, the full variable domain reads GAGVSQTPSNKVTEKGKYVELRCDPISGHTALYWYRQSLGQGPEFLIYFQGTGAADDSGLPNDRFFAVRPEGSVSTLKIQRTERGDSAVYLCASSPSGGTEAFFGQGTRLTVV.

V usage is TRBV6-5 and J usage is TRBJ1-1; a possible D gene is TRBD1 (5 bases). Trimming pared 2 bases from V and 3 bases from J, leaving 10 bases between. Germline CDR1 reads MNHEY; CDR2 reads SVGAGI. The length of the CDR3 is 14 residues. The CDR3 loop is CASSYLSGDTEAFF. The CDR3 DNA sequence: TGTGCCAGCAGTTACCTCTCGGGGGACACTGAAGCTTTCTTT.

The J gene is TRBJ2-5, the V gene TRBV27, with TRBD2 identical over 10 bases. The germline V gene encodes CDR1 MNHEY and CDR2 SMNVEV (reference sequence). CDR3 length: 15 amino acids. V lost 4 bases, J lost 2 bases, and 4 bases stayed unmatched. CDR3 sequence (DNA): TGTGCCAGCAGTTCCCTAGCGGGGGTTCAAGAGACCCAGTACTTC. Protein: CASSSLAGVQETQYF.

This chain links TRBV20-1 with TRBJ1-5; D uncertain. Trimming pared 1 base from V and 4 bases from J, leaving 8 bases between. Germline assignment: CDR1 DFQATT and CDR2 SNEGSKA (reference sequence). This CDR3 has 13 amino acids. Written as DNA, the CDR3 is TGCAGTGCTAGAGGACCCTTAAATCAGCCCCAGCATTTT. This encodes CSARGPLNQPQHF.

J is TRBJ1-2 and V is TRBV12-3 or TRBV12-4, with a possible D match to TRBD1 (5 bases). This CDR3 has 11 residues. V was shortened by 5 bases and J by 6 bases, with 7 bases between the two germline ends. CDR3 nucleotide sequence: TGTGCCAGCAGTATGGGGGATGGCTACACCTTC. Its protein is CASSMGDGYTF.

This chain links TRBV28 with TRBJ1-6; D gene unclear. This CDR3 is built from 12 residues. V was cut by 4 bases and J by 5 bases, with 3 bases left in between. Germline values: CDR1 MDHEN, CDR2 SYDVKM. The CDR3 DNA reads as TGTGCCAGCAGTTCGAATAATTCACCCCTCCACTTT. Its translation: CASSSNNSPLHF.

The V call is TRBV5-1, the J call TRBJ1-1, with D possibly TRBD1 on 6 matching bases. The CDR3 contains 14 residues. The germline V gene encodes CDR1 SGHRS and CDR2 YFSETQ. The V end was cut by 0 bases, the J end by 11 bases, with 17 bases between. The CDR3 nucleotides are TGCGCCAGCAGCTTGGAGGTTGTGGGGGCAGGGGCTTTCTTT. This encodes CASSLEVVGAGAFF.

This clonotype was observed a handful of times. The V call is TRBV7-2, the J call TRBJ2-7, with 8 bases aligning to TRBD1. This CDR3 has 14 residues. Looked up from germline, CDR1 is SGHTA and CDR2 is FQGNSA. V gave up 3 bases and J gave up 1 base; unmatched junction bases: 2. The CDR3 DNA follows: TGTGCCAGCAGCTTGGGGACAGGATCCTACGAGCAGTACTTC. Its translation: CASSLGTGSYEQYF.

The CDR3 region is CASSPEGGGQESTDTQYF. CDR3 sequence (DNA): TGCGCCAGCAGCCCCGAAGGAGGGGGACAGGAAAGCACAGATACGCAGTATTTT. V is TRBV4-1 and J is TRBJ2-3; 8 bases agree with TRBD1. Germline V lookup: CDR1 MGHRA, CDR2 YSYEKL. V lost 4 bases to trimming and J lost 0 bases; unmatched junction nucleotides: 12. This CDR3 is built from 18 residues.

The chain employs TRBV28 and TRBJ2-2, with 10 bases aligning to TRBD1. The CDR3 runs to 19 residues. V lost 4 bases to trimming and J lost 2 bases; unmatched junction nucleotides: 13. Germline CDR1 MDHEN, CDR2 SYDVKM. The CDR3 coding sequence is TGTGCCAGCAGTTCGGACGGGACAGGGGACCCCTCTAACACCGGGGAGCTGTTTTTT. The encoded protein is CASSSDGTGDPSNTGELFF.

The rearrangement links TRBV20-1 to TRBJ1-6, with unresolved D. This CDR3 comprises 12 residues. Trimming removed 0 bases from V and 7 bases from J, with 4 bases in between. Germline-derived CDR1 and CDR2 are DFQATT and SNEGSKA (reference sequence). CDR3 sequence: CSARDGNSPLHF. The CDR3 nucleotides are TGCAGTGCTAGAGATGGGAATTCACCCCTCCACTTT.

The chain carries TRBV6-5 and TRBJ1-2; TRBD1 might be the D (6 bases). The germline CDR1 and CDR2 sequences are MNHEY and SVGAGI. The CDR3 spans 13 residues. V lost 2 bases and J lost 2, with 6 bases in between. For the CDR3, the DNA is TGTGCCAGCAGTTACGGACAGAACTATGGCTACACCTTC. Its translation: CASSYGQNYGYTF.

This clonotype was found once. V is TRBV9 and J is TRBJ1-1; D is ambiguous. Per the germline V gene, CDR1 is SGDLS and CDR2 is YYNGEE. Trimming pared 3 bases from V and 6 bases from J, leaving 15 bases between. This CDR3 is 14 amino acids long. The CDR3 bases are TGTGCCAGCAGCGGTGGGCTCGGGTTTTCTGAAGCTTTCTTT. Translation gives CASSGGLGFSEAFF.

The rearrangement links TRBV20-1 to TRBJ2-1, with 8 bases identical to TRBD1. The CDR3 has 15 residues. The germline V gene has CDR1 DFQATT and CDR2 SNEGSKA (reference sequence). With 5 bases clipped from V and 7 bases from J, the junction kept 13 bases outside the gene matches. CDR3 nucleotide sequence: TGCAGTGCTCCCTCAGGGGACAGGTACGTGAATGAGCAGTTCTTC. This translates into CSAPSGDRYVNEQFF.

The chain carries TRBV20-1 and TRBJ1-1, with unresolved D. The CDR3 covers 16 residues. CDR1 is DFQATT and CDR2 is SNEGSKA in the germline V gene (reference sequence). With 0 bases removed from V and 3 bases from J, the gap between germline ends came to 17 bases. The DNA of the CDR3 is TGCAGTGCTAGAGATCTCGAGTTGGAGGCTTACACTGAAGCTTTCTTT. Its translation is CSARDLELEAYTEAFF.